What follows are 29 T cell receptor beta chains derived from one specimen sequenced in a study of CD8 T cells in Susac syndrome. The RNA, roughly 0.5 to 1 ug, was put through reverse transcription using random hexamers. TCRdb processed the immunoSEQ multiplex PCR reads anew with MiXCR; each CDR3 protein has one entry. The data show about 210,000 distinct CDR3 sequences, about 95% seen once. Sample: CD4+ T cells from PBMCs. The receptor set was obtained from a human donor with multiple sclerosis.

The chain employs TRBV20-1 and TRBJ2-1, with 8 bases lining up with TRBD2. This CDR3 contains 16 residues. The germline V gene encodes CDR1 DFQATT and CDR2 SNEGSKA (reference sequence). Trimming took 1 base from V and 9 from J; bases not matched to a gene: 14. The CDR3 DNA follows: TGCAGTGCTAGAGGTCCAGGAGCGGGAGCTCAGTCTGAGCAGTTCTTC. Translated, it gives CSARGPGAGAQSEQFF.

The V and J genes are TRBV7-2 and TRBJ1-1, with TRBD1 matching over 7 bases. V lost 5 bases, J lost 1 base, and 7 bases stayed unmatched. Germline assignment: CDR1 SGHTA and CDR2 FQGNSA. The CDR3 is 15 amino acids. The CDR3 bases are TGTGCCAGCAGCACACGACAGGGCCGGAACACTGAAGCTTTCTTT. Protein sequence: CASSTRQGRNTEAFF.

The chain uses TRBV20-1 and TRBJ2-3; 9 bases are shared with TRBD1. The trim removed 6 bases at V and 11 bases at J, leaving 6 bases unmatched. The CDR3 length is 11 residues. Germline lookup yields CDR1 DFQATT and CDR2 SNEGSKA (reference sequence). The CDR3 coding sequence is TGCAGTGCATACGGACAGGGGAGGCAGTATTTT. This translates into CSAYGQGRQYF.

The chain has TRBV19 and TRBJ2-1; 7 bases match TRBD1. Germline CDR1 is LNHDA and CDR2 is SQIVND (reference sequence). The CDR3 length is 15 residues. J gave up 4 bases and V 2 bases, and 5 bases lay outside the gene matches. CDR3 residues: CASSIQGGLYNEQFF. The CDR3 DNA is TGTGCCAGTAGTATACAAGGGGGCCTTTACAATGAGCAGTTCTTC.

This chain links TRBV5-1 with TRBJ2-7; D may correspond to TRBD1 or TRBD2 (5 bases each). V was shortened by 4 bases and J by 2 bases, with 13 bases between the two germline ends. The CDR3 is made up of 14 amino acids. Looked up from germline, CDR1 is SGHRS and CDR2 is YFSETQ. This CDR3 is CASSHGGPTYEQYF. In nucleotides, the CDR3 is TGCGCCAGCAGCCATGGGGGACCGACCTACGAGCAGTACTTC.

In nucleotides, the CDR3 is TGTGCCAGCAGCTTAGATTGGGGCAATCAGCCCCAGCATTTT. Translation gives CASSLDWGNQPQHF. The chain is built from TRBV7-9 and TRBJ1-5; D remains ambiguous. CDR1 SEHNR and CDR2 FQNEAQ come from the germline V gene (reference sequence). V lost 1 base, J lost 2 bases, and 6 bases lay in between. The CDR3 is 14 residues long. The full variable domain, rest sourced from reference TRBV7-9 and TRBJ1-5, is DTGVSQNPRHKITKRGQNVTFRCDPISEHNRLYWYRQTLGQGPEFLTYFQNEAQLEKSRLLSDRFSAERPKGSFSTLEIQRTEQGDSAMYLCASSLDWGNQPQHFGDGTRLSIL.

This clonotype was detected only once. The chain recombines TRBV5-1 with TRBJ2-1; 10 positions match TRBD2. Per germline, CDR1 SGHRS and CDR2 YFSETQ. Trimming removed 3 bases from V and 5 bases from J; junction bases left unmatched: 11. This CDR3 spans 17 amino acids. The CDR3 region has the DNA TGCGCCAGCAGCTATGGCTTAGCGGGAGGTGTAGACAATGAGCAGTTCTTC. Its translation: CASSYGLAGGVDNEQFF.

V is TRBV4-1 and J is TRBJ2-1, with TRBD2 matching 10 bases. Germline V gives CDR1 MGHRA, CDR2 YSYEKL. Trimming took 0 bases from V and 8 from J; bases not matched to a gene: 7. The length of the CDR3 is 16 residues. CDR3 in DNA: TGCGCCAGCAGCCAAGATCCTAGCGGGAGTGGGGATGAGCAGTTCTTC. This encodes CASSQDPSGSGDEQFF.

This chain joins TRBV3-1 and TRBJ2-7, with TRBD2 identical over 7 bases. Germline CDR1 LGHDT, CDR2 YNNKEL (reference sequence). V shed 0 bases, J shed 2 bases, and the junction held 4 bases outside the gene matches. There are 15 residues in the CDR3. This CDR3 reads CASSQDRTRAYEQYF. CDR3 DNA: TGTGCCAGCAGCCAAGACCGGACTAGGGCCTACGAGCAGTACTTC.

V gene TRBV2 combines with J gene TRBJ2-1, with D unresolved. The length of the CDR3 is 12 residues. V lost 8 bases to trimming and J lost 4 bases, with 9 bases between them. Germline CDR1 SNHLY, CDR2 FYNNEI. The CDR3 DNA follows: TGTGCCAGCCGCGGAGATTACAATGAGCAGTTCTTC. Amino acid sequence: CASRGDYNEQFF.

The rearrangement links TRBV2 to TRBJ2-2; D unresolved. V lost 5 bases and J lost 10, with 14 bases in between. The CDR3 is made up of 13 amino acids. CDR1 and CDR2 (germline): SNHLY, FYNNEI. The CDR3, as DNA: TGTGCCAGCAGTAGGATCCTACTCGAGGAGCTGTTTTTT. It translates to CASSRILLEELFF.

The chain recombines TRBV21-1 with TRBJ2-7; TRBD1, the table's D call, was not compared with the DNA. TRBV21-1 is deemed a pseudogene. This CDR3 contains 13 residues. CDR3 bases: TGTGCCAGCAGCACCGGGCCAGACTACGAGCAGTACTTC. As protein: CASSTGPDYEQYF.

The chain carries TRBV13 and TRBJ1-2; D is undetermined. This CDR3 contains 13 residues. Trimming removed 0 bases at V and 4 bases at J, with 6 bases between. Germline CDR1 is PRHDT and CDR2 is FYEKMQ (reference sequence). The CDR3 nucleotides read TGTGCCAGCAGCTTAGGCCGGTTCTATGGCTACACCTTC. The encoded protein is CASSLGRFYGYTF.

This rearrangement joins TRBV18 to TRBJ2-7, with D perhaps matching TRBD2 (5 bases). Trimming cost V 2 bases and J 2 bases, with 13 bases left between them. CDR3 size: 15 residues. Germline-derived CDR1 and CDR2 are KGHSH and LQKENI. DNA for the CDR3: TGTGCCAGCTCACCAGGGCCTAGCAGAACCTACGAGCAGTACTTC. Encoded protein: CASSPGPSRTYEQYF.

This chain connects TRBV20-1 to TRBJ2-7, with a possible D match to TRBD1 (6 bases). V was cut by 4 bases and J by 2 bases, with 15 bases left in between. CDR3 length: 14 amino acids. CDR1 is DFQATT and CDR2 is SNEGSKA in the germline V gene (reference sequence). CDR3 in DNA: TGCAGTGCTAAACACCACAGGGCCCCCTACGAGCAGTACTTC. Translated, it gives CSAKHHRAPYEQYF.

The chain has TRBV12-3 or TRBV12-4 and TRBJ1-4; 8 bases fit TRBD1. With V trimmed by 5 bases and J by 6 bases, 5 bases remained unmatched. This CDR3 is built from 14 residues. The CDR3 is CASSPGQGYEKLFF. CDR3 nucleotide sequence: TGTGCCAGCAGTCCAGGACAGGGTTATGAAAAACTGTTTTTT.

J is TRBJ2-7 and V is TRBV5-1; TRBD1 matches 8 bases. Germline CDR1 is SGHRS and CDR2 is YFSETQ. This CDR3 has 14 amino acids. V shed 5 bases and J 6 bases; nucleotides not matched to a gene: 10. As DNA, the CDR3 is TGCGCCAGCAGTTCAGGACAGGGTAGCAGCGAGCAGTACTTC. Its translation: CASSSGQGSSEQYF.

The table lists this clonotype with a count of one. The chain recombines TRBV3-1 with TRBJ1-1; no reliable D call. Germline assignment: CDR1 LGHDT and CDR2 YNNKEL (reference sequence). The length of the CDR3 is 14 residues. Trimming took 1 base from V and 1 from J, leaving 7 bases between them. In nucleotides, the CDR3 is TGTGCCAGCAGCCAAGGACATACGAACACTGAAGCTTTCTTT. Translating gives CASSQGHTNTEAFF.

The chain is built from TRBV20-1 and TRBJ2-5, with TRBD2 matching over 10 bases. Germline assignment: CDR1 DFQATT and CDR2 SNEGSKA (reference sequence). The CDR3 runs to 15 residues. V trimming: 6 bases; J trimming: 5 bases; junction bases outside the gene matches: 12. DNA for the CDR3: TGCAGTGCCTCCATGAGCGGGGGGGCAAGGGAGACCCAGTACTTC. This encodes CSASMSGGARETQYF.

Here the CDR3 reads CASSQGTVNIQYF. In nucleotides, the CDR3 is TGTGCCAGCAGCCAAGGGACAGTAAACATTCAGTACTTC. The chain couples TRBV14 to TRBJ2-4; D perhaps matches TRBD1 (6 bases). Trimming removed 1 base at V and 6 bases at J, with 7 bases between. The CDR3 contains 13 residues. Germline-derived CDR1 and CDR2 are SGHDN and FVKESK.

The chain joins TRBV7-2 to TRBJ2-7, with 7 bases lining up with TRBD1. CDR3 length equals 14 residues. V dropped 4 bases and J dropped 2; count of bases not matched to a gene: 5. Germline CDR1 reads SGHTA; CDR2 reads FQGNSA. The CDR3 nucleotides read TGTGCCAGCAGCTCGCACAGGGGCCCCTACGAGCAGTACTTC. This translates into CASSSHRGPYEQYF.

The V and J genes are TRBV3-1 and TRBJ1-4; no definite D call. The CDR3 has 16 residues. V was pared by 4 bases and J by 0 bases, with 12 bases between. Looked up from germline, CDR1 is LGHDT and CDR2 is YNNKEL (reference sequence). In DNA form, the CDR3 reads TGTGCCAGCAGCCTCTCCGGACGGGCAACTAATGAAAAACTGTTTTTT. Translated, it gives CASSLSGRATNEKLFF.

This sequence joins TRBV18 and TRBJ2-6, with D maybe TRBD1 (5 bases). Trimming shortened V by 3 bases and J by 0 bases, and 9 bases separated the two germline ends. The CDR3 runs 16 residues. Germline CDR1 KGHSH, CDR2 LQKENI. The CDR3 sequence: CASSPGAASGANVLTF. The CDR3, as DNA: TGTGCCAGCTCACCTGGGGCAGCCTCTGGGGCCAACGTCCTGACTTTC.

The chain has TRBV9 and TRBJ2-5; D is perhaps TRBD2 (5 bases). Germline CDR1 reads SGDLS; CDR2 reads YYNGEE. Trimming pared 0 bases from V and 5 bases from J, leaving 14 bases between. This CDR3 has 15 residues. The CDR3 loop reads CASSVAGTEGETQYF. The DNA for the CDR3 is TGTGCCAGCAGCGTAGCGGGAACTGAGGGTGAGACCCAGTACTTC.

This clonotype was seen only once. The V gene is TRBV3-1, the J gene TRBJ2-7; unclear D gene. Germline V gene lookup returns CDR1 LGHDT and CDR2 YNNKEL (reference sequence). Trimming left V 0 bases short and J 10 bases short, with 13 bases between. This CDR3 contains 13 residues. The CDR3 DNA reads as TGTGCCAGCAGCCAAGAGGGCTCCCTCAAACAGTACTTC. Translating it yields CASSQEGSLKQYF.

This clonotype was found once. The chain has TRBV20-1 and TRBJ1-5; maybe TRBD1 (5 bases). CDR3 length: 14 amino acids. Germline V gives CDR1 DFQATT, CDR2 SNEGSKA (reference sequence). CDR3 DNA: TGCAGCGGGCGGGCAGGGAATTACGATCAGCCCCAGCATTTT. Protein: CSGRAGNYDQPQHF.

The V gene is TRBV20-1, the J gene TRBJ2-5; unclear D gene. Germline loops: CDR1 DFQATT, CDR2 SNEGSKA (reference sequence). V lost 3 bases and J lost 5, with 10 bases in between. The CDR3 contains 12 residues. The CDR3 DNA reads TGCAGTGCTAGCCCTTGGGCCGAGACCCAGTACTTC. It is translated as CSASPWAETQYF.

The genes are TRBV9 and TRBJ2-1; no firm D call. The V end was cut by 3 bases, the J end by 7 bases, with 8 bases between. Germline V lookup: CDR1 SGDLS, CDR2 YYNGEE. CDR3 length: 12 residues. In nucleotides, the CDR3 is TGTGCCAGCAGCGGTACCGGGAATGAGCAGTTCTTC. Translated, it gives CASSGTGNEQFF.

This clonotype appeared once. The CDR3 DNA reads TGCGCCAGCAGCTCGTATGGACAGGGGGCAGAGACCCAGTACTTC. The encoded protein is CASSSYGQGAETQYF. V is TRBV5-1 and J is TRBJ2-5; TRBD1 aligns across 11 bases. The CDR3 is 15 residues long. With 3 bases clipped from V and 4 bases from J, the junction kept 5 bases outside the gene matches. Germline CDR1 SGHRS, CDR2 YFSETQ.